This T cell receptor beta chain was profiled in a study of T cell responses to AZD1222 COVID-19 vaccine. Whole-study findings and limits: The study sampled repertoires only after the peak T cell response. Spike regions recognized by vaccine-associated CD4 TCRs spanned the protein, led by 160-218 and 743-854.

With 3 bases removed from V and 10 bases from J, the gap between germline ends came to 16 bases. From germline, CDR1 is SGHDN and CDR2 FVKESK. The CDR3 is made up of 15 amino acids. Measured with immunoSEQ multiplex PCR; TCRdb has only the in-frame clones, and not every one. The data contain 150,000 or so clones, over 85% of them singletons. Of note for this clone: As yet, its antigen is unknown.

The receptor's source is an adult in good health. V is TRBV14 and J is TRBJ1-6; D unclear. Specimen: peripheral blood, collected on day 0 of AZD1222 vaccination. DNA of the CDR3: TGTGCCAGCAGCCAGACCAGGTGGTTGGGCTCACCCCTCCACTTT. Encoded protein: CASSQTRWLGSPLHF.